The 22 T cell receptor beta chains listed next were all sequenced from one sample in a study of blood T cells in healthy people across ages. It was with a sample-barcoded 5' primer and a J-beta primer mix that a second PCR of about 6 to 11 cycles was run. One entry per CDR3 protein results from TCRdb running MiXCR on the 5' RACE reads. The sample yields about 1.1 million distinct CDR3 sequences, under 40% seen once. The sequencing input was blood. Source of these receptors: a man between 18 and 29 years old in good health.

The chain uses TRBV20-1 and TRBJ2-3; D is perhaps TRBD1 (5 bases). Trimming stripped 2 bases from V and 6 bases from J, with 18 bases between. CDR1 DFQATT and CDR2 SNEGSKA come from the germline V gene (reference sequence). The CDR3 totals 15 residues. DNA of the CDR3: TGCAGTGCTAGACCCTCGCAGGGTTTTACGGATACGCAGTATTTT. Protein product: CSARPSQGFTDTQYF.

This clonotype came up many times. The chain has TRBV27 and TRBJ1-2; 7 bases agree with TRBD1. Per the germline V gene, CDR1 is MNHEY and CDR2 is SMNVEV (reference sequence). Trimming removed 4 bases from V and 10 bases from J; junction bases left unmatched: 12. The CDR3 has 14 amino acids. CDR3 loop: CASSSRQGNLNYTF. In nucleotides, the CDR3 is TGTGCCAGCAGTTCAAGACAGGGCAACTTAAACTACACCTTC.

This chain joins TRBV27 and TRBJ1-2, with D tentatively TRBD1 (6 bases). Trimming stripped 3 bases from V and 8 bases from J, with 10 bases between. Per germline, CDR1 MNHEY and CDR2 SMNVEV (reference sequence). The length of the CDR3 is 12 residues. CDR3 loop: CASSFKGDGYTF. DNA of the CDR3: TGTGCCAGCAGTTTTAAGGGGGACGGCTACACCTTC.

This clonotype was found a few times. The chain combines TRBV7-9 with TRBJ2-2; the D gene is possibly TRBD1 (5 bases). V lost 3 bases to trimming and J lost 1 base, with 9 bases between them. From germline, CDR1 is SEHNR and CDR2 FQNEAQ (reference sequence). This CDR3 region has 15 residues. CDR3 bases: TGTGCCAGCAGCTTCAGGGCCCAGAACACCGGGGAGCTGTTTTTT. Amino acid sequence: CASSFRAQNTGELFF.

This chain links TRBV27 with TRBJ2-1; D possibly corresponds to TRBD2 (5 bases). The CDR3 is made up of 13 amino acids. The germline CDR1 and CDR2 sequences are MNHEY and SMNVEV (reference sequence). V lost 6 bases to trimming and J lost 6 bases, with 12 bases between them. For the CDR3, the DNA is TGTGCCAGCAGAAAGAGGGATCTCAATGAGCAGTTCTTC. This encodes CASRKRDLNEQFF.

This clonotype was counted ten times or more. V gene TRBV5-8 combines with J gene TRBJ2-4; D might be TRBD1 or TRBD2, each matching 5 bases. The V end was cut by 4 bases, the J end by 1 base, with 9 bases between. Germline assignment: CDR1 SGHTS and CDR2 YDEGEE. CDR3 length: 14 amino acids. CDR3 sequence: CASSLGTAKNIQYF. The CDR3, as DNA: TGTGCCAGCAGCCTCGGGACCGCCAAAAACATTCAGTACTTC. Supplemented by reference TRBV5-8 and TRBJ2-4, the full variable domain reads EAGVTQSPTHLIKTRGQQATLRCSPISGHTSVYWYQQALGLGLQFLLWYDEGEERNRGNFPPRFSGRQFPNYSSELNVNALELEDSALYLCASSLGTAKNIQYFGAGTRLSVL.

The chain couples TRBV28 to TRBJ2-1; D might be TRBD1 or TRBD2, each matching 5 bases. The DNA end lines up better with TRBJ2-7; the J call may be wrong. Germline V gene sequence: CDR1 MDHEN, CDR2 SYDVKM. The CDR3 runs to 16 residues. The CDR3 region is CASRNTGTLAYNEQYF. Here the CDR3 DNA reads TGTGCCAGTAGGAACACCGGGACGCTTGCCTACAATGAGCAGTACTTC.

The V call is TRBV25-1, the J call TRBJ1-2, with TRBD1 identical over 10 bases. V was pared by 8 bases and J by 7 bases, with 4 bases of the junction left unmatched. This CDR3 spans 12 amino acids. CDR1 and CDR2 from the germline V gene are MGHDK and SYGVNS. The CDR3 bases are TGTGCCAGCTGGACAGGGGGGATTGGCTACACCTTC. Translation gives CASWTGGIGYTF.

The J gene is TRBJ2-3, the V gene TRBV7-2; TRBD2 matches 14 bases. The germline CDR1 and CDR2 sequences are SGHTA and FQGNSA. CDR3 length: 16 amino acids. V shed 5 bases and J 8 bases; nucleotides not matched to a gene: 9. This CDR3 is CASSTRLAGGKGTQYF. As DNA, the CDR3 is TGTGCCAGCAGCACCCGACTAGCGGGGGGGAAAGGTACGCAGTATTTT.

The chain is built from TRBV20-1 and TRBJ2-5; no firm D call. The germline gives CDR1 DFQATT, CDR2 SNEGSKA (reference sequence). The CDR3 sequence is 13 residues long. V was shortened by 3 bases and J by 4 bases, with 12 bases between the two germline ends. This CDR3 reads CSARPPPLETQYF. Here the CDR3 DNA reads TGCAGTGCTAGGCCCCCTCCTCTAGAGACCCAGTACTTC.

The rearrangement uses TRBV7-2 and TRBJ1-5; D gene uncertain. V lost 5 bases and J lost 8, with 10 bases in between. The CDR3 contains 12 residues. Per germline, CDR1 SGHTA and CDR2 FQGNSA. The CDR3 DNA is TGTGCCAGCAGCGGCCCCGGGGAGCCCCAGCATTTT. This translates into CASSGPGEPQHF. The whole variable domain, remainder taken from reference TRBV7-2 and TRBJ1-5, is GAGVSQSPSNKVTEKGKDVELRCDPISGHTALYWYRQSLGQGLEFLIYFQGNSAPDKSGLPSDRFSAERTGGSVSTLTIQRTQQEDSAVYLCASSGPGEPQHFGDGTRLSIL.

The V call is TRBV3-1, the J call TRBJ2-4, with 10 bases aligning to TRBD2. The trim removed 1 base at V and 2 bases at J, leaving 5 bases unmatched. CDR3 length equals 17 residues. Germline V gives CDR1 LGHDT, CDR2 YNNKEL (reference sequence). The CDR3 bases are TGTGCCAGCAGCCAAGCCGGACTAGCGGTGACCAAAAACATTCAGTACTTC. This encodes CASSQAGLAVTKNIQYF. The variable domain in full, with the rest retrieved from reference TRBV3-1 and TRBJ2-4, is DTAVSQTPKYLVTQMGNDKSIKCEQNLGHDTMYWYKQDSKKFLKIMFSYNNKELIINETVPNRFSPKSPDKAHLNLHINSLELGDSAVYFCASSQAGLAVTKNIQYFGAGTRLSVL.

The chain's CDR3 is CSVEDWGGDNEQFF. For the CDR3, the DNA is TGCAGCGTTGAAGATTGGGGAGGGGACAATGAGCAGTTCTTC. V usage is TRBV29-1 and J usage is TRBJ2-1; the match to TRBD2 covers 7 bases. Trimming cost V 0 bases and J 5 bases; bases outside gene matches: 4. The CDR3 spans 14 residues. The germline gives CDR1 SQVTM, CDR2 ANQGSEA.

The chain recombines TRBV20-1 with TRBJ1-4, with D tentatively TRBD1 (5 bases). The V gene's germline CDR1 is DFQATT and CDR2 SNEGSKA (reference sequence). V lost 5 bases, J lost 8 bases, and 18 bases lay in between. The CDR3 extends over 14 amino acids. Here the CDR3 DNA reads TGCAGTGCTGATCCGGGCCAAGAGGGGGAAAAACTGTTTTTT. Its protein product is CSADPGQEGEKLFF.

Remarks on this clonotype: A read error may account for a junction end that differs from germline. The chain links TRBV7-9 to TRBJ1-1; D unresolved. CDR3 length equals 13 residues. Germline V gene lookup returns CDR1 SEHNR and CDR2 FQNEAQ (reference sequence). CDR3 amino acids: CASSFLEGTGAFF. The CDR3 coding sequence is TGTGCCAGCAGCTTTCTCGAGGGAACTGGAGCTTTCTTT.

This sequence joins TRBV20-1 and TRBJ1-6; possibly TRBD1 for D (5 bases). The V end lost 3 bases, the J end lost 5 bases, and 23 bases lay between the germline ends. The CDR3 runs to 18 residues. The germline gives CDR1 DFQATT, CDR2 SNEGSKA (reference sequence). CDR3 in amino acids: CSASSDRGRLADNSPLHF. CDR3 bases: TGCAGTGCTAGTTCGGATAGGGGACGGTTAGCTGATAATTCACCCCTCCACTTT.

The rearrangement links TRBV5-1 to TRBJ2-3, with D maybe TRBD2 (6 bases). CDR3 size: 13 residues. Between the trimmed V and J ends, which lost 4 bases and 6 bases, there was a span of 12 bases. Germline CDR1 reads SGHRS; CDR2 reads YFSETQ. The CDR3 spells CASSHPGGDTQYF. The CDR3 DNA sequence: TGCGCCAGCAGCCACCCCGGGGGTGATACGCAGTATTTT.

This clonotype has more than one count but fewer than ten. The CDR3 is CASSDSGGTDGTDTQYF. CDR3 bases: TGTGCCAGCAGCGATAGCGGGGGGACTGACGGCACAGATACGCAGTATTTT. The chain employs TRBV9 and TRBJ2-3; 10 nucleotides line up with TRBD2. The CDR3 sequence is 17 residues long. V was clipped by 3 bases and J by 1 base; unmatched bases: 8. Per the germline V gene, CDR1 is SGDLS and CDR2 is YYNGEE.

V and J are TRBV5-1 and TRBJ2-1, with 7 bases aligning to TRBD2. Germline CDR1 and CDR2: SGHRS and YFSETQ. This CDR3 is 12 amino acids long. The V segment lost 3 bases and the J segment 8 bases; nucleotides outside the gene matches: 2. CDR3 DNA: TGCGCCAGCAGCTGGGGGAGGGATGAGCAGTTCTTC. This gives the protein CASSWGRDEQFF.

CDR3: CSARAELAGTDTQYF. CDR3 DNA sequence: TGCAGTGCTAGAGCGGAACTAGCGGGGACAGATACGCAGTATTTT. This chain links TRBV20-1 with TRBJ2-3; 10 bases map to TRBD2. This CDR3 region has 15 residues. V dropped 1 base and J dropped 3; count of bases not matched to a gene: 4. Germline V gives CDR1 DFQATT, CDR2 SNEGSKA (reference sequence).

As for this clonotype: At one end the junction does not follow the germline gene, possibly because of a read error. The chain combines TRBV6-4 with TRBJ2-3, with 12 bases fitting TRBD2. Per the germline V gene, CDR1 is MRHNA and CDR2 is SNTAGT. The CDR3 is made up of 14 amino acids. The CDR3 coding sequence is TGTGCCAGTAGTGCTAGCGGGGGGGCAGATACGCAGTATTTT. It specifies CASSASGGADTQYF.

For the CDR3, the DNA is TGCGCCAGCAGCCAAGATGGACTAGTGGGGAGGGCAGATACGCAGTATTTT. As protein: CASSQDGLVGRADTQYF. The gene calls are TRBV4-1 and TRBJ2-3, with TRBD2 matching 7 bases. The germline V gene encodes CDR1 MGHRA and CDR2 YSYEKL. V shed 0 bases, J shed 4 bases, and the junction held 10 bases outside the gene matches. There are 17 residues in the CDR3.